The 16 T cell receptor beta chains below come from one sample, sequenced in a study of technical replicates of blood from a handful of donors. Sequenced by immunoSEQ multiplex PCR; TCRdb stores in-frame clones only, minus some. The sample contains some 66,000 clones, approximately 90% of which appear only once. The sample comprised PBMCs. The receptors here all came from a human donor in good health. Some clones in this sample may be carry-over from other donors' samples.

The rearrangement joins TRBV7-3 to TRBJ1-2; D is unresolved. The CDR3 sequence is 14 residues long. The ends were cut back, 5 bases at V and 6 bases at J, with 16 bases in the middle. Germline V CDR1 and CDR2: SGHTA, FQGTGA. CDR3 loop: CASSLLPHSNGYTF. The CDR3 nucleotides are TGTGCCAGCAGCCTCCTTCCCCACAGTAATGGCTACACCTTC. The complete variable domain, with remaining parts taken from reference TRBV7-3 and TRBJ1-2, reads GAGVSQTPSNKVTEKGKYVELRCDPISGHTALYWYRQSLGQGPEFLIYFQGTGAADDSGLPNDRFFAVRPEGSVSTLKIQRTERGDSAVYLCASSLLPHSNGYTFGSGTRLTVV.

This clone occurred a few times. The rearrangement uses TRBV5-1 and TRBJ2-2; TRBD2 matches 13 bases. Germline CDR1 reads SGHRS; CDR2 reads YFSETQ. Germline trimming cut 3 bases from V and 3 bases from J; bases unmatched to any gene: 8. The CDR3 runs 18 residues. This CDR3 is CASSSGLAGVVYTGELFF. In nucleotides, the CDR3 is TGCGCCAGCAGCTCCGGACTAGCGGGAGTCGTGTACACCGGGGAGCTGTTTTTT.

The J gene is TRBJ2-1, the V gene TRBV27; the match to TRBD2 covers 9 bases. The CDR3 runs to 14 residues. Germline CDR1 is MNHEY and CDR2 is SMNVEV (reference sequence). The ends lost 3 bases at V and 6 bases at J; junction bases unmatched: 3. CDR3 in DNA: TGTGCCAGCAGTTTCACTAGCGGGCCCAATGAGCAGTTCTTC. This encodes CASSFTSGPNEQFF.

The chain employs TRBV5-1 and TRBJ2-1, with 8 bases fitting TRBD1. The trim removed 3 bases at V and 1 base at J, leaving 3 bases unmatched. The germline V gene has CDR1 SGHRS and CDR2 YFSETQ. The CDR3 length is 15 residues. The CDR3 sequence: CASSWTGSSYNEQFF. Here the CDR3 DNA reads TGCGCCAGCAGCTGGACAGGGTCATCCTACAATGAGCAGTTCTTC.

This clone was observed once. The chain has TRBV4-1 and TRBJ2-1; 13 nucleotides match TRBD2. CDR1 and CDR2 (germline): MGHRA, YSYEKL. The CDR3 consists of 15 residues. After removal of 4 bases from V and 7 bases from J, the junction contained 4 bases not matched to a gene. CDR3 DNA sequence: TGCGCCAGCAGCCGACCGGGACTAGCGGGAAATGAGCAGTTCTTC. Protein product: CASSRPGLAGNEQFF.

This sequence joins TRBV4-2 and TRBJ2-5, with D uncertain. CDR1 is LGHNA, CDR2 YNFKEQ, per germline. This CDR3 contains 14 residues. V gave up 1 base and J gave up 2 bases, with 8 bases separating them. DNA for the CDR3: TGTGCCAGCAGCCAAGTTTACAGTCAAGAGACCCAGTACTTC. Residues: CASSQVYSQETQYF.

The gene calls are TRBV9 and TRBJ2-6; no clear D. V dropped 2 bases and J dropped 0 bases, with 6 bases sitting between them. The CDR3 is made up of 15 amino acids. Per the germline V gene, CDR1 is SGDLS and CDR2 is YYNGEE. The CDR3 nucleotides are TGTGCCAGCAGCGTTAGAGCCTCTGGGGCCAACGTCCTGACTTTC. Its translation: CASSVRASGANVLTF.

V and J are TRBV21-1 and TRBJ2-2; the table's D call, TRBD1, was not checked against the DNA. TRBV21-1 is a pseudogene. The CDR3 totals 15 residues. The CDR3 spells CASSKGGQPSGELFF. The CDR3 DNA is TGTGCCAGCAGCAAAGGGGGCCAGCCAAGCGGGGAGCTGTTTTTT.

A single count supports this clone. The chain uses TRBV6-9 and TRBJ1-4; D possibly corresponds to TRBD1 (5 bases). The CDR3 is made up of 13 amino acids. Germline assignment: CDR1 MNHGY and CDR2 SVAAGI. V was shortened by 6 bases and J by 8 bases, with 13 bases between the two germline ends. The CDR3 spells CASSPRRGEKLFF. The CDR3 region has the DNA TGTGCCAGCAGCCCCCGCCGGGGGGAAAAACTGTTTTTT.

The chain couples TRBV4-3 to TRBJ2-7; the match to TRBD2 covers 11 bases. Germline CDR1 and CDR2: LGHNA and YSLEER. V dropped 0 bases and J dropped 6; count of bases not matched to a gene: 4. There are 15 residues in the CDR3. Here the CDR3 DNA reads TGCGCCAGCAGCCAAGATCTACTAGCGGGAGTCGAGCAGTACTTC. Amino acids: CASSQDLLAGVEQYF.

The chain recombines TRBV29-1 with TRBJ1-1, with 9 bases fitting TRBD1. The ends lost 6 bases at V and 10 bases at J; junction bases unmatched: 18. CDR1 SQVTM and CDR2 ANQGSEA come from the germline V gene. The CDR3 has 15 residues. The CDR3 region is CSVPVGTGTSGGAFF. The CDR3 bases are TGCAGCGTCCCCGTAGGGACAGGGACTTCAGGCGGAGCTTTCTTT.

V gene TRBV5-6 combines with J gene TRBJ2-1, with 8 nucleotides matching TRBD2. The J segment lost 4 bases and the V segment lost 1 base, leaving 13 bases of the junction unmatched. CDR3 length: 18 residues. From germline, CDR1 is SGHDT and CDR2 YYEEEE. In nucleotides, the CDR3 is TGTGCCAGCAGCTTGTTATACACCGGAGCGGGAGTGTACAATGAGCAGTTCTTC. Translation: CASSLLYTGAGVYNEQFF.

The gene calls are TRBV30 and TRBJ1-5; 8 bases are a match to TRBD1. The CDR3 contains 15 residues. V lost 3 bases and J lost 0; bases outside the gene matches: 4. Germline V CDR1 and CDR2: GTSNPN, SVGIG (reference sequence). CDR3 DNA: TGTGCCTGGAGCACAGGGGGTAGTAGCAATCAGCCCCAGCATTTT. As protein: CAWSTGGSSNQPQHF.

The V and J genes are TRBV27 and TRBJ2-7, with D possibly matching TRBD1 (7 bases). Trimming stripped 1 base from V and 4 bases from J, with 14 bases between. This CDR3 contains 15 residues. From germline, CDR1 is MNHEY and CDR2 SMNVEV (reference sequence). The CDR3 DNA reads TGTGCCAGCAGTTTATTGGAGGGGGCGGGATACGAGCAGTACTTC. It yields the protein CASSLLEGAGYEQYF.

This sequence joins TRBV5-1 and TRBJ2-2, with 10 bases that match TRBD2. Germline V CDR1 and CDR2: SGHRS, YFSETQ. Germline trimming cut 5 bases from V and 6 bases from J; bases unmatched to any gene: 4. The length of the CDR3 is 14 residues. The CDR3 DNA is TGCGCCAGCAGTCTAGCGGGAGTGGCCGGGGAGCTGTTTTTT. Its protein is CASSLAGVAGELFF.

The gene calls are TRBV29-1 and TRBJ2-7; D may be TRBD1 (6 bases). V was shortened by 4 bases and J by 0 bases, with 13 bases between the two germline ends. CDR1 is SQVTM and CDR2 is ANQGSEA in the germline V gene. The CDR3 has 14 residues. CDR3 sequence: CSVGGGYSSYEQYF. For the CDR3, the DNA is TGCAGCGTTGGAGGGGGTTACAGCTCCTACGAGCAGTACTTC.